These T cell receptor beta chains were read from a single sample in a study of blood T cell repertoires in COVID-19. Assay used: immunoSEQ multiplex PCR; TCRdb lists only in-frame clones, some missing. The repertoire holds some 320,000 clones, around nine tenths seen once, with 5% to 5.5% in the top ten. Sequencing was performed on PBMCs or T cells enriched from blood (not recorded which). The receptors stem from a man aged 55 to 70 who had recovered from COVID-19. The CDR3 runs from the conserved cysteine through the conserved F or W. A D gene is named only where the DNA matches it firmly. Rows give clone size only sometimes, using once, few, many, or a class for an expanded clone.

cdr3_aa,cdr3_nt,v_call,d_call,j_call,clone_size,cdr3_length
CASSLGQGLEANYGYTF,TGTGCCAGCAGCTTAGGACAGGGCCTCGAAGCTAACTATGGCTACACCTTC,TRBV7-9,TRBD1,TRBJ1-2,.,17
CASSYSYSGTSYEQYF,TGTGCCAGCAGTTACTCGTACAGCGGGACTTCCTACGAGCAGTACTTC,TRBV6-5,TRBD2,TRBJ2-7,.,16
CASSLDPGTALYEQYF,TGTGCCAGCAGCTTGGACCCCGGGACAGCTCTTTACGAGCAGTACTTC,TRBV7-2,TRBD1,TRBJ2-7,.,16
CASSMDFSGVSYEQYF,TGTGCCAGTAGTATGGACTTTAGCGGAGTCTCCTACGAGCAGTACTTC,TRBV19,.,TRBJ2-7,.,16
CASSPRAFNQPQHF,TGTGCCAGCAGCCCGCGGGCCTTCAATCAGCCCCAGCATTTT,TRBV5-4,.,TRBJ1-5,.,14
CASSGWRTVNSPLHF,TGTGCCAGCAGTGGGTGGCGGACTGTTAATTCACCCCTCCACTTT,TRBV2,.,TRBJ1-6,.,15
CASTTSGRSGEQFF,TGTGCCAGCACGACTAGCGGGAGATCGGGTGAGCAGTTCTTC,TRBV27,TRBD2,TRBJ2-1,once,14
CASSLILNTGELFF,TGTGCCAGCAGCTTAATCTTAAACACCGGGGAGCTGTTTTTT,TRBV3-1/TRBV3-2,.,TRBJ2-2,.,14
CASSYSNSPLHF,TGTGCCAGCAGTTACTCCAATTCACCCCTCCACTTT,TRBV7-9,.,TRBJ1-6,.,12
CASSLTSGMNNEQFF,TGTGCCAGCAGTTTAACTAGCGGGATGAACAATGAGCAGTTCTTC,TRBV27,TRBD2,TRBJ2-1,.,15
CASSADSLTLGGNTIYF,TGTGCCAGCAGCGCAGACAGCTTAACGCTAGGAGGAAACACCATATATTTT,TRBV5-4,.,TRBJ1-3,.,17
CASSLAAGGLNTEAFF,TGCGCCAGCAGCTTGGCCGCGGGGGGCCTGAACACTGAAGCTTTCTTT,TRBV5-1,.,TRBJ1-1,.,16
CASSTLRQGNEQFF,TGTGCCAGTAGTACCCTGAGACAGGGGAATGAGCAGTTCTTC,TRBV19,TRBD1,TRBJ2-1,.,14
CASSYSGQGGKETQYF,TGTGCCAGCAGTTACTCGGGACAGGGGGGAAAAGAGACCCAGTACTTC,TRBV6-5,TRBD1,TRBJ2-5,.,16
CASSLPTGRVVYGYTF,TGTGCCAGCAGTTTACCTACAGGGAGGGTAGTCTATGGCTACACCTTC,TRBV28,.,TRBJ1-2,.,16
CASSGGANTGELFF,TGTGCCAGCTCCGGGGGAGCCAACACCGGGGAGCTGTTTTTT,TRBV2,.,TRBJ2-2,.,14
CASSPNQGFDNEQFF,TGTGCCAGCTCACCGAATCAGGGGTTCGACAATGAGCAGTTCTTC,TRBV18,.,TRBJ2-1,.,15
CATSDQTTGGLETQYF,TGTGCCACCAGTGATCAGACTACAGGGGGCTTGGAGACCCAGTACTTC,TRBV24-1,TRBD1,TRBJ2-5,.,16
CATSDLEGWNEQFF,TGTGCCACCAGTGATTTGGAGGGTTGGAATGAGCAGTTCTTC,TRBV24-1,.,TRBJ2-1,.,14
CSVVGASDTQYF,TGCAGCGTTGTGGGGGCGTCAGATACGCAGTATTTT,TRBV29-1,.,TRBJ2-3,.,12
CASSLVVGGDGFGNQPQHF,TGTGCCAGCAGCTTAGTGGTCGGGGGGGATGGATTTGGCAATCAGCCCCAGCATTTT,TRBV7-9,.,TRBJ1-5,.,19
CASSPRGGLARTGELFF,TGTGCCAGCAGCCCCAGGGGGGGACTAGCACGCACCGGGGAGCTGTTTTTT,TRBV7-2,TRBD2,TRBJ2-2,.,17
CASSLWASGTQETQYF,TGTGCCAGCAGCTTATGGGCTAGCGGGACCCAAGAGACCCAGTACTTC,TRBV7-3,TRBD2,TRBJ2-5,.,16
CASSVGQGYGYTF,TGCGCCAGCAGCGTCGGACAGGGGTATGGCTACACCTTC,TRBV5-1,TRBD1,TRBJ1-2,few,13
CASSLAATDFYEQYF,TGTGCCAGCAGCTTAGCGGCGACAGACTTCTACGAGCAGTACTTC,TRBV7-2,.,TRBJ2-7,.,15
CASSQAEGGGQPQHF,TGTGCCAGCAGCCAGGCGGAGGGAGGAGGCCAGCCCCAGCATTTT,TRBV5-6,.,TRBJ1-5,once,15
CASSMGLAGAEQFF,TGTGCCAGTAGTATGGGGCTAGCGGGAGCTGAGCAGTTCTTC,TRBV19,TRBD2,TRBJ2-1,few,14
CSVPGLAVFDEQFF,TGCAGCGTCCCGGGACTAGCGGTTTTTGATGAGCAGTTCTTC,TRBV29-1,TRBD2,TRBJ2-1,.,14
CASSRGYNEQFF,TGTGCCAGCAGTAGAGGGTACAATGAGCAGTTCTTC,TRBV6-1,.,TRBJ2-1,.,12
CASSSGGSADTQYF,TGTGCCAGCAGTAGCGGGGGTTCCGCAGATACGCAGTATTTT,TRBV6-4,TRBD2,TRBJ2-3,.,14
CASSPPSKNEQFF,TGTGCCAGCTCACCACCGAGTAAAAATGAGCAGTTCTTC,TRBV18,.,TRBJ2-1,.,13
CASSQEMYGEAFF,TGCGCCAGCAGCCAAGAAATGTACGGTGAAGCTTTCTTT,TRBV4-3,.,TRBJ1-1,few,13
CASSAGLAGVGFSYEQYF,TGCGCCAGCAGCGCAGGACTAGCGGGAGTGGGTTTCTCCTACGAGCAGTACTTC,TRBV5-1,TRBD2,TRBJ2-7,.,18
CASSLGEDTEAFF,TGTGCCAGCAGCTTAGGGGAGGACACTGAAGCTTTCTTT,TRBV11-2,.,TRBJ1-1,.,13
CASSPTTISGETQYF,TGTGCCAGCTCACCTACCACTATCAGTGGGGAGACCCAGTACTTC,TRBV18,.,TRBJ2-5,.,15
CASSPRTGETGELFF,TGTGCCAGCAGCCCTCGGACAGGGGAAACCGGGGAGCTGTTTTTT,TRBV9,TRBD1,TRBJ2-2,few,15
CASGTSRVTRGTDTQYF,TGTGCCAGCGGCACCTCCAGGGTCACAAGGGGCACAGATACGCAGTATTTT,TRBV9,.,TRBJ2-3,.,17
CASSVAANTGELFF,TGCGCCAGCAGCGTAGCGGCGAACACCGGGGAGCTGTTTTTT,TRBV10-2,.,TRBJ2-2,few,14
CASSVETGSVTDTQYF,TGTGCCAGCAGCGTAGAGACAGGGTCCGTCACAGATACGCAGTATTTT,TRBV9,TRBD1,TRBJ2-3,.,16
CSVAIDLGTGKGANYGYTF,TGCAGCGTCGCTATTGATCTAGGGACAGGCAAGGGAGCTAACTATGGCTACACCTTC,TRBV29-1,TRBD1,TRBJ1-2,.,19
CASSLGQGAISYEQYF,TGTGCCAGCAGTTTAGGACAGGGGGCGATTTCCTACGAGCAGTACTTC,TRBV28,TRBD1,TRBJ2-7,.,16
CASSLTSGLAEQFF,TGCGCCAGCAGTTTGACTAGCGGGTTAGCTGAGCAGTTCTTC,TRBV5-1,TRBD2,TRBJ2-1,.,14
CASSGQGRGKETQYF,TGTGCCAGCAGCGGACAGGGACGCGGGAAAGAGACCCAGTACTTC,TRBV6-5,TRBD1,TRBJ2-5,.,15
CATTQQGDYGYTF,TGTGCCACCACCCAACAGGGGGACTATGGCTACACCTTC,TRBV15,TRBD1,TRBJ1-2,.,13
CASSLSRVPGLHNEQFF,TGTGCCAGCAGTTTGTCCAGGGTCCCGGGACTTCACAATGAGCAGTTCTTC,TRBV28,.,TRBJ2-1,.,17
CASSLAPDRVDTQYF,TGTGCCAGCAGCTTAGCTCCCGACAGGGTAGATACGCAGTATTTT,TRBV11-1,TRBD1,TRBJ2-3,once,15
CASRTGWNTGELFF,TGTGCCAGCAGGACAGGTTGGAACACCGGGGAGCTGTTTTTT,TRBV2,.,TRBJ2-2,.,14
CASSQGGGLAGGRVGETQYF,TGTGCCAGCAGCCAAGGCGGAGGACTAGCGGGAGGTAGAGTTGGAGAGACCCAGTACTTC,TRBV14,TRBD2,TRBJ2-5,.,20
CSGARNTEAFF,TGCAGCGGGGCCCGGAACACTGAAGCTTTCTTT,TRBV29-1,.,TRBJ1-1,.,11
CASSLAVIGYTF,TGTGCCAGCAGCTTAGCCGTTATTGGCTACACCTTC,TRBV7-9,.,TRBJ1-2,.,12